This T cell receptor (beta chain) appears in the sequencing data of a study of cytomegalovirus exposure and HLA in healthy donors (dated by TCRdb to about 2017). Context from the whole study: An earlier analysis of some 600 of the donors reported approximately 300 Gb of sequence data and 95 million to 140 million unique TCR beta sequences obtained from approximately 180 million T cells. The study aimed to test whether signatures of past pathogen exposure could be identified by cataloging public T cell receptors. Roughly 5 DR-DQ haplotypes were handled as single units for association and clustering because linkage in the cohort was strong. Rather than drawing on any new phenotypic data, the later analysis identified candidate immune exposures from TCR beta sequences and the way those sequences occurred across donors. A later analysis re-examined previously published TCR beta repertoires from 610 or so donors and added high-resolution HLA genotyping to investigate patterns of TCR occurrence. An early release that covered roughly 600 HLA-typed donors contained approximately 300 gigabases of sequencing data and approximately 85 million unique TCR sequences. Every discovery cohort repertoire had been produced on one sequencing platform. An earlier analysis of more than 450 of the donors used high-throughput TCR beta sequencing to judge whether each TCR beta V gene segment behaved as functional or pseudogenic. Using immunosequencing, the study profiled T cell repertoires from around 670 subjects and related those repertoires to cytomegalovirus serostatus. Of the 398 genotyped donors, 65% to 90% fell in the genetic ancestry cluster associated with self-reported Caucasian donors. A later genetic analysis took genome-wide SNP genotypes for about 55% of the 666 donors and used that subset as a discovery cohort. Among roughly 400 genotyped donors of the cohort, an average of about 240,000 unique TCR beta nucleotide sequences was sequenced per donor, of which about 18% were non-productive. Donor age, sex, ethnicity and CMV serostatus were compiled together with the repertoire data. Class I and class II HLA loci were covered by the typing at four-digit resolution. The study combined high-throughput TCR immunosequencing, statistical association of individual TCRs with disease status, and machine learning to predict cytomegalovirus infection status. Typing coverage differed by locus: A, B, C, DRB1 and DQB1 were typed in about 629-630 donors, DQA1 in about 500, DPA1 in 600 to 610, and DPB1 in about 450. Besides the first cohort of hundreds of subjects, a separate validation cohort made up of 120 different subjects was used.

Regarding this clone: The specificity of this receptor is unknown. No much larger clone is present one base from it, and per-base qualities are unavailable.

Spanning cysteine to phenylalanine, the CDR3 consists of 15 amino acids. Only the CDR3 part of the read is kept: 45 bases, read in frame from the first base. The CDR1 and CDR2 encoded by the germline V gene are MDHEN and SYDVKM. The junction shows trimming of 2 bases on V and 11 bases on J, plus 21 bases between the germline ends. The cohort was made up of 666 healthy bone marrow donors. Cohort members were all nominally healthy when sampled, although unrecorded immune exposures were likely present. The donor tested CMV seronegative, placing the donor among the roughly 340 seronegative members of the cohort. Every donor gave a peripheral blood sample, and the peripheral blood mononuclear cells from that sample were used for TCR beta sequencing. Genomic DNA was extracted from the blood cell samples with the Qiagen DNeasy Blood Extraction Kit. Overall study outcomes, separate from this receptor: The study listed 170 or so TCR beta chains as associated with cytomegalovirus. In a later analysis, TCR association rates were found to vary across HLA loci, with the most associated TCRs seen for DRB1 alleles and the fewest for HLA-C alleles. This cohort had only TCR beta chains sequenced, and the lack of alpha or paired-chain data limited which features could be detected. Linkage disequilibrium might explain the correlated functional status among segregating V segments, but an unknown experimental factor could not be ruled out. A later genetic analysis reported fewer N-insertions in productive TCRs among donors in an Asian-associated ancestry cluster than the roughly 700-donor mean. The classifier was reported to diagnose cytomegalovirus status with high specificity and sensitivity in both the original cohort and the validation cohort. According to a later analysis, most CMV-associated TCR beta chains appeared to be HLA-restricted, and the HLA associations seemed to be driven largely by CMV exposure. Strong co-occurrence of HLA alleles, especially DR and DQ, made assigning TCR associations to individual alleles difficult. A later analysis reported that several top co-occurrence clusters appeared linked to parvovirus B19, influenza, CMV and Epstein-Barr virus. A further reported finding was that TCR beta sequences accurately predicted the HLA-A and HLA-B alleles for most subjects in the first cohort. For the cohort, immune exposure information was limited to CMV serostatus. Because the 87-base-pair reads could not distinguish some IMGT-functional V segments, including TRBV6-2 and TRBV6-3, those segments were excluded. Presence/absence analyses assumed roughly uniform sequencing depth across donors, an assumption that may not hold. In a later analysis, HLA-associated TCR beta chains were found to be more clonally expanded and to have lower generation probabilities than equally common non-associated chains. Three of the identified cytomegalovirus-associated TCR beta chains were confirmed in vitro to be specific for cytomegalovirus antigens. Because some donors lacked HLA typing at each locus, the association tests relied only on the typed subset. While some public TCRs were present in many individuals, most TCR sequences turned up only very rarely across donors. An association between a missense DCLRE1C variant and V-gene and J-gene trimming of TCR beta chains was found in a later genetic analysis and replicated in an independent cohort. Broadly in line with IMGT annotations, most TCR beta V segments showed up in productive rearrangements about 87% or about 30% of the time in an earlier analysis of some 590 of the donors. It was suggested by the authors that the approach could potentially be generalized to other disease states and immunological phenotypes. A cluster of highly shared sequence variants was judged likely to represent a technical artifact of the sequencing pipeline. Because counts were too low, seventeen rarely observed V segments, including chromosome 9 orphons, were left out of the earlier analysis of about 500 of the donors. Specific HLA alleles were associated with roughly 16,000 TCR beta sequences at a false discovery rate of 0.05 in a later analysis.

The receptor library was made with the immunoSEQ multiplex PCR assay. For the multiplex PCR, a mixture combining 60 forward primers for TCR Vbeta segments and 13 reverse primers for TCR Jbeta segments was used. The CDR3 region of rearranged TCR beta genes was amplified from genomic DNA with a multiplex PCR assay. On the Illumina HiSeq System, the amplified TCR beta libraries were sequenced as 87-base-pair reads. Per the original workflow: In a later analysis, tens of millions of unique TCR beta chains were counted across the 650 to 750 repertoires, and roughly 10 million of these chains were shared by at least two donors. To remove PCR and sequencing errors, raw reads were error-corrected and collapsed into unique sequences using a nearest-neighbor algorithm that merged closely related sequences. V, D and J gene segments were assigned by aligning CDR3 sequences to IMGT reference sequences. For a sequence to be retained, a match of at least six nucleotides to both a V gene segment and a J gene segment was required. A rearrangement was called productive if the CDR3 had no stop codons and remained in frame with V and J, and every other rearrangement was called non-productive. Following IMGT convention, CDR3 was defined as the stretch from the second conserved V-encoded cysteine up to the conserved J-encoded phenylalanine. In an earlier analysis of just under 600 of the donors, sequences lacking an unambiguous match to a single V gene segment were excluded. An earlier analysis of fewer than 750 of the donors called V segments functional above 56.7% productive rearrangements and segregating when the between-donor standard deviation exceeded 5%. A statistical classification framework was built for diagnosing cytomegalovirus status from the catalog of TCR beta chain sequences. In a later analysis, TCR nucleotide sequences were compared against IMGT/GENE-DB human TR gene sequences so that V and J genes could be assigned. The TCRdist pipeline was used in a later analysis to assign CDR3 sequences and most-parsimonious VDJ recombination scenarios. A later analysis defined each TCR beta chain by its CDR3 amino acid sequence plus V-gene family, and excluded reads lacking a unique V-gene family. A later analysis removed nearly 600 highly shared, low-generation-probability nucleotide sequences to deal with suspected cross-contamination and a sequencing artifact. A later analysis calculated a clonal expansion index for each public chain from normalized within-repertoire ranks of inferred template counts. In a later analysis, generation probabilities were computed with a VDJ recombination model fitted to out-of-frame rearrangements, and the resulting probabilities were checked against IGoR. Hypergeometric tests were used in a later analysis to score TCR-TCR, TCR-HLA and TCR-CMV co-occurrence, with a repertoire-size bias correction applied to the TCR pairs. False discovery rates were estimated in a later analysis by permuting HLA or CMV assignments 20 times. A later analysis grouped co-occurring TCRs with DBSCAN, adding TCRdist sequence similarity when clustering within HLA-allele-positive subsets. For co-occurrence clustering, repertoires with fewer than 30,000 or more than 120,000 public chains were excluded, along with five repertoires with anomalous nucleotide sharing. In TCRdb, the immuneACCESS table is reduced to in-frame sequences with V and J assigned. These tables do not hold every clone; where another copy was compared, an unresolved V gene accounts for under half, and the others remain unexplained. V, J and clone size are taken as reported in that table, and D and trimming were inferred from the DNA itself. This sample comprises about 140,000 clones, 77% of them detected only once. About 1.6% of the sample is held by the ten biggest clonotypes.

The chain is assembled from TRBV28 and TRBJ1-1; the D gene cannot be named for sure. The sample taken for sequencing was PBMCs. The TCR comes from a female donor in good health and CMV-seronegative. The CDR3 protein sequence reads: CASSLALRNQRGAFF. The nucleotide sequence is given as TGTGCCAGCAGTTTAGCACTGCGGAACCAGCGCGGCGCTTTCTTT.